These 28 T cell receptor beta chains came from one sample sequenced in a study of PD-1 blockade in classical Hodgkin lymphoma. Method: immunoSEQ multiplex PCR; TCRdb's copy keeps in-frame clones and lacks some. The repertoire holds around 11,000 clones, with about 71% as singletons. There was relapse after autologous stem cell transplantation in every patient, and there was variation in brentuximab vedotin exposure. The sample in question was peripheral blood mononuclear cells (PBMCs), obtained at baseline. The receptors here all came from a human donor with classical Hodgkin lymphoma.

The chain has TRBV7-8 and TRBJ2-5; D gene unclear. This CDR3 has 14 amino acids. CDR1 is SGHVS and CDR2 is FQNEAQ in the germline V gene. Trimming left V 5 bases short and J 1 base short, with 11 bases between. The CDR3 sequence is CASSPSASQETQYF. DNA for the CDR3: TGTGCCAGCAGCCCCTCAGCGAGCCAAGAGACCCAGTACTTC.

This chain uses TRBV5-5 with TRBJ1-4; weak D call: TRBD1 (5 bases). Trimming removed 4 bases from V and 4 bases from J, with 14 bases in between. From germline, CDR1 is SGHKS and CDR2 YYEKEE (reference sequence). The CDR3 has 15 amino acids. CDR3 in DNA: TGTGCCAGCAGCACCATGGGGGGACTTAATGAAAAACTGTTTTTT. Protein product: CASSTMGGLNEKLFF.

The chain couples TRBV18 to TRBJ2-1; 10 nucleotides align to TRBD2. This CDR3 spans 17 amino acids. In germline, CDR1 is KGHSH, CDR2 LQKENI. V was clipped by 4 bases and J by 4 bases; unmatched bases: 10. This chain's CDR3 is CASSRTTLAGTYNEQFF. The CDR3 nucleotides are TGTGCCAGCTCACGAACTACACTAGCGGGAACTTACAATGAGCAGTTCTTC.

The chain has TRBV7-3 and TRBJ2-1; D may be TRBD2 (6 bases). Germline assignment: CDR1 SGHTA and CDR2 FQGTGA. The CDR3 extends over 13 amino acids. V dropped 2 bases and J dropped 5 bases, with 7 bases sitting between them. CDR3 sequence (DNA): TGTGCCAGCAGCTTATGGACTAACAATGAGCAGTTCTTC. Its protein is CASSLWTNNEQFF.

In its sample, this clone was seen a few times. The chain has TRBV7-2 and TRBJ1-5; 10 bases match TRBD1. This CDR3 spans 16 amino acids. Trimming took 1 base from V and 6 from J; bases not matched to a gene: 6. CDR1 and CDR2 (germline): SGHTA, FQGNSA. The CDR3 DNA is TGTGCCAGCAGCTTAGTGGGGACAGGGGTTGGTCAGCCCCAGCATTTT. Its translation is CASSLVGTGVGQPQHF. Using reference TRBV7-2 and TRBJ1-5 for the parts outside the CDR3, the full variable domain is GAGVSQSPSNKVTEKGKDVELRCDPISGHTALYWYRQSLGQGLEFLIYFQGNSAPDKSGLPSDRFSAERTGGSVSTLTIQRTQQEDSAVYLCASSLVGTGVGQPQHFGDGTRLSIL.

The J gene is TRBJ2-3, the V gene TRBV6-9, with D perhaps being TRBD1 or TRBD2 (5 bases each). Germline V gives CDR1 MNHGY, CDR2 SVAAGI. The CDR3 runs 17 residues. The V end was cut by 0 bases, the J end by 4 bases, with 17 bases between. The CDR3 sequence is CASSYSDLWGKSDTQYF. CDR3 sequence (DNA): TGTGCCAGCAGTTATTCCGACCTCTGGGGGAAGTCAGATACGCAGTATTTT.

This clone came up a few times. The same CDR3 arises from other DNA sequences in this sample as well. The V gene is TRBV10-3, the J gene TRBJ2-3; 9 bases match TRBD1. The CDR3 is 13 residues long. Germline V gene data show CDR1 as ENHRY and CDR2 as SYGVKD. V was pared by 8 bases and J by 3 bases, with 3 bases of the junction left unmatched. DNA of the CDR3: TGTGCCATCGGGGGGACAGGGACAGATACGCAGTATTTT. It translates to CAIGGTGTDTQYF.

The chain has TRBV12-2 and TRBJ1-1. TRBV12-2 is deemed a pseudogene. This CDR3 contains 12 residues. Here the CDR3 reads CATNGLNTEAFF. In DNA form, the CDR3 reads TGTGCCACCAACGGGTTGAACACTGAAGCTTTCTTT.

The V call is TRBV4-1, the J call TRBJ1-6, with 7 bases fitting TRBD1. Germline lookup yields CDR1 MGHRA and CDR2 YSYEKL. The ends lost 1 base at V and 7 bases at J; junction bases unmatched: 10. The CDR3 runs 17 residues. The DNA for the CDR3 is TGCGCCAGCAGCCAAGGGATACAGGGGTTTGGGAATTCACCCCTCCACTTT. This translates into CASSQGIQGFGNSPLHF.

With respect to this clone: This may arise from a read error, as a much more abundant clone is one base away. The V and J genes are TRBV18 and TRBJ2-4; 8 bases match TRBD1. Looked up from germline, CDR1 is KGHSH and CDR2 is LQKENI. The CDR3 sequence is 18 residues long. The CDR3 reads CVSSPKQGRQGAKNIQYF. CDR3 nucleotides: TGTGTCAGCTCACCCAAACAGGGTAGACAGGGGGCCAAAAACATTCAGTACTTC.

V gene TRBV10-2 combines with J gene TRBJ2-1; D might be TRBD1 or TRBD2, each matching 5 bases. CDR3 size: 14 residues. The germline CDR1 and CDR2 sequences are WSHSY and SAAADI. V gave up 0 bases and J gave up 3 bases, with 6 bases separating them. CDR3 sequence (DNA): TGCGCCAGCAGTGAGTCTGGGGGCTACAATGAGCAGTTCTTC. Translating it yields CASSESGGYNEQFF.

The CDR3 coding sequence is TGTGCCAGCAGCTTAGAATACACCGGGGAGCTGTTTTTT. Translated, it gives CASSLEYTGELFF. V is TRBV11-3 and J is TRBJ2-2; D unclear. The germline CDR1 and CDR2 sequences are SGHNT and YENEEA. V lost 0 bases and J lost 3, with 2 bases in between. The CDR3 runs 13 residues.

The gene calls are TRBV10-3 and TRBJ2-2, with 7 nucleotides matching TRBD1. V was clipped by 6 bases and J by 5 bases; unmatched bases: 3. Germline V gene sequence: CDR1 ENHRY, CDR2 SYGVKD. This CDR3 is 13 amino acids long. CDR3 region: CAIRVTGTGELFF. DNA for the CDR3: TGTGCCATCAGAGTGACAGGGACCGGGGAGCTGTTTTTT.

The rearrangement uses TRBV4-2 and TRBJ2-7, with D possibly matching TRBD2 (6 bases). The length of the CDR3 is 16 residues. Germline loops: CDR1 LGHNA, CDR2 YNFKEQ. V lost 0 bases and J lost 0, with 12 bases in between. The CDR3, as DNA: TGTGCCAGCAGCCAAGATCCAGCGGGCCTCTCCTACGAGCAGTACTTC. It specifies CASSQDPAGLSYEQYF.

The genes are TRBV7-2 and TRBJ1-6; TRBD1 is a possible D gene (5 bases). V gave up 0 bases and J gave up 4 bases, with 7 bases separating them. Germline values: CDR1 SGHTA, CDR2 FQGNSA. The CDR3 length is 15 residues. The CDR3 spells CASSLAAGYNSPLHF. The CDR3 DNA sequence: TGTGCCAGCAGCTTAGCAGCAGGGTATAATTCACCCCTCCACTTT.

V and J are TRBV9 and TRBJ2-3, with D hard to call. Germline V gene lookup returns CDR1 SGDLS and CDR2 YYNGEE. The CDR3 loop spans 12 amino acids. V was shortened by 4 bases and J by 5 bases, with 8 bases between the two germline ends. CDR3 amino acids: CASSPRLDTQYF. As DNA, the CDR3 is TGTGCCAGCAGCCCCCGACTAGATACGCAGTATTTT.

The rearrangement uses TRBV5-1 and TRBJ2-5, with D unclear. Germline lookup yields CDR1 SGHRS and CDR2 YFSETQ. The CDR3 length is 15 residues. The ends were cut back, 0 bases at V and 7 bases at J, with 16 bases in the middle. This chain's CDR3 is CASSLGAGAIGTQYF. CDR3 sequence (DNA): TGCGCCAGCAGCTTGGGAGCCGGTGCAATTGGGACCCAGTACTTC.

The J gene is TRBJ1-1, the V gene TRBV7-2; D not certain. Trimming removed 1 base at V and 10 bases at J, with 16 bases between. The V gene's germline CDR1 is SGHTA and CDR2 FQGNSA. There are 14 residues in the CDR3. This chain's CDR3 is CASSLEYWQAGAFF. The CDR3 DNA is TGTGCCAGCAGCTTAGAGTATTGGCAGGCGGGAGCTTTCTTT.

By sample share, this clone is medium-sized (0.01 to 0.1%). The rearrangement joins TRBV5-5 to TRBJ1-1; TRBD1 is a possible D gene (5 bases). This CDR3 contains 12 residues. V gave up 3 bases and J gave up 5 bases, with 8 bases separating them. Germline V gene data show CDR1 as SGHKS and CDR2 as YYEKEE (reference sequence). CDR3 sequence (DNA): TGTGCCAGCAGCTCCTGGGGGACTGAAGCTTTCTTT. Translating gives CASSSWGTEAFF. Based on the CDR3 plus reference TRBV5-5 and TRBJ1-1, the full variable domain is DAGVTQSPTHLIKTRGQQVTLRCSPISGHKSVSWYQQVLGQGPQFIFQYYEKEERGRGNFPDRFSARQFPNYSSELNVNALLLGDSALYLCASSSWGTEAFFGQGTRLTVV.

This sequence joins TRBV5-4 and TRBJ1-3; no firm D call. The V end was cut by 2 bases, the J end by 6 bases, with 12 bases between. Looked up from germline, CDR1 is SGHNT and CDR2 is YYREEE (reference sequence). CDR3 length equals 14 residues. The CDR3 protein is CASSFSGLANTIYF. DNA of the CDR3: TGTGCCAGCAGCTTCTCGGGTCTAGCAAACACCATATATTTT.

V usage is TRBV18 and J usage is TRBJ2-5; 8 bases align to TRBD2. The CDR3 consists of 14 residues. Germline-derived CDR1 and CDR2 are KGHSH and LQKENI. Trimming removed 3 bases from V and 4 bases from J; junction bases left unmatched: 4. The CDR3 spells CASSPASGRETQYF. CDR3 bases: TGTGCCAGCTCACCCGCCAGCGGGAGAGAGACCCAGTACTTC.

This clone has just one count. This chain uses TRBV6-1 with TRBJ1-1; 7 bases are a match to TRBD1. V lost 3 bases and J lost 9; bases outside the gene matches: 10. The germline CDR1 and CDR2 sequences are MNHNS and SASEGT. This CDR3 has 14 residues. CDR3 residues: CASSDLQGNRKAFF. The CDR3 DNA is TGTGCCAGCAGTGACTTACAGGGGAATAGAAAAGCTTTCTTT.

V usage is TRBV30 and J usage is TRBJ1-2; D not certain. Trimming pared 4 bases from V and 7 bases from J, leaving 16 bases between. The germline gives CDR1 GTSNPN, CDR2 SVGIG (reference sequence). The CDR3 is 13 residues long. The CDR3, as DNA: TGTGCCTGGACCGTGACCTGGGGTATTGGCTACACCTTC. As protein: CAWTVTWGIGYTF.

This sequence joins TRBV5-1 and TRBJ1-1; 7 nucleotides match TRBD1. The germline CDR1 and CDR2 sequences are SGHRS and YFSETQ. V dropped 4 bases and J dropped 5; count of bases not matched to a gene: 5. The CDR3 contains 13 residues. CDR3 sequence: CASSPTGRTEAFF. In DNA form, the CDR3 reads TGCGCCAGCAGCCCGACAGGGCGGACTGAAGCTTTCTTT.

The V gene is TRBV2, the J gene TRBJ2-1; no firm D call. The CDR3 loop spans 11 amino acids. V was clipped by 5 bases and J by 2 bases, with 1 base between them. Per the germline V gene, CDR1 is SNHLY and CDR2 is FYNNEI. The CDR3 loop reads CASSPYNEQFF. The CDR3 coding sequence is TGTGCCAGCAGTCCCTACAATGAGCAGTTCTTC. The full variable domain, in which reference TRBV2 and TRBJ2-1 provide the parts outside the CDR3, is EPEVTQTPSHQVTQMGQEVILRCVPISNHLYFYWYRQILGQKVEFLVSFYNNEISEKSEIFDDQFSVERPDGSNFTLKIRSTKLEDSAMYFCASSPYNEQFFGPGTRLTVL.

The chain uses TRBV6-4 and TRBJ1-5, with D unresolved. Germline V gene lookup returns CDR1 MRHNA and CDR2 SNTAGT. Between the trimmed V and J ends, which lost 3 bases and 2 bases, there was a span of 8 bases. CDR3 length equals 14 residues. The CDR3 sequence is CASSEGYGNQPQHF. CDR3 sequence (DNA): TGTGCCAGCAGTGAGGGGTATGGCAATCAGCCCCAGCATTTT.

There are a few counts of this clone. This chain connects TRBV7-9 to TRBJ2-2; perhaps TRBD1 as D (5 bases). This CDR3 has 13 amino acids. With 2 bases removed from V and 6 bases from J, the gap between germline ends came to 7 bases. From germline, CDR1 is SEHNR and CDR2 FQNEAQ (reference sequence). The DNA for the CDR3 is TGTGCCAGCAGCTTAAGGGGTTCCGGGGAGCTGTTTTTT. Amino acids: CASSLRGSGELFF.

This chain joins TRBV10-3 and TRBJ1-3; no definite D call. Trimming cost V 6 bases and J 0 bases, with 6 bases left between them. Germline V gene sequence: CDR1 ENHRY, CDR2 SYGVKD. The CDR3 length is 13 residues. The CDR3 here is CAIRGTSGNTIYF. CDR3 coding DNA: TGTGCCATCAGGGGAACCTCTGGAAACACCATATATTTT.